This TCR beta chain came from a study of blood T cell repertoires in COVID-19. Study-level information: The United States, Italy and Spain supplied acute and convalescent COVID-19 samples.

Data came from immunoSEQ multiplex PCR; TCRdb stores just in-frame clones and leaves some out. The sample has 250,000 to 300,000 clones, over 65% seen once; the top ten hold 3% to 3.5%. The CDR3 sequence is 14 residues long. In germline, CDR1 is MGHDK, CDR2 SYGVNS. Comments on this clone: This may be a read error: a much more frequent sequence differs by one nucleotide. Within the sample, other DNA sequences also encode this same CDR3.

The V and J genes are TRBV25-1 and TRBJ1-5; possibly TRBD1 for D (5 bases). Sample: peripheral blood. The sequence came from an elderly woman with acute or convalescent COVID-19. The CDR3 DNA reads as TGTGCCAGCAGGAGCACAGGTGGGGATCAACCCCAGCATTTT. Residues: CASRSTGGDQPQHF. The variable domain in full, completed from reference TRBV25-1 and TRBJ1-5, reads EADIYQTPRYLVIGTGKKITLECSQTMGHDKMYWYQQDPGMELHLIHYSYGVNSTEKGDLSSESTVSRIRTEHFPLTLESARPSHTSQYLCASRSTGGDQPQHFGDGTRLSIL.